The 30 T cell receptor beta chains presented below share a single source sample, sequenced in a study of blood T cell repertoires in COVID-19 (dated by TCRdb to 2019 to 2021). The library was prepared using the immunoSEQ multiplex PCR assay. Drawn from immuneACCESS, this table holds only the in-frame rearrangements with V and J called that TCRdb kept. Clones are partly lost; checked studies trace under half to an unresolved V gene and leave the rest unexplained. In all, the sample holds approximately 90,000 clones, and about 88% of those were seen once. The ten largest clones capture roughly 6.5% of the sample. Sequencing was done on a sample of peripheral blood. The receptors come from a man in his sixties with acute or convalescent COVID-19.

V is TRBV5-6 and J is TRBJ2-5; D might be TRBD2 (5 bases). The CDR3 extends over 14 amino acids. CDR1 and CDR2 (germline): SGHDT, YYEEEE. V was clipped by 5 bases and J by 1 base, with 12 bases between them. The CDR3: CASRRRTLQETQYF. CDR3 coding DNA: TGTGCCAGCAGACGCAGGACTCTCCAAGAGACCCAGTACTTC.

The CDR3 DNA sequence: TGTGCCATCAGACAGGGACCGGGCACAGATACGCAGTATTTT. Its translation is CAIRQGPGTDTQYF. This chain links TRBV10-3 with TRBJ2-3; maybe TRBD1 (6 bases). Germline V gene sequence: CDR1 ENHRY, CDR2 SYGVKD. Trimming took 6 bases from V and 1 from J, leaving 11 bases between them. The CDR3 covers 14 residues.

The CDR3 here is CASSSQGSETQYF. Written as DNA, the CDR3 is TGCGCCAGCAGCTCACAGGGCTCGGAGACCCAGTACTTC. V usage is TRBV5-1 and J usage is TRBJ2-5, with D perhaps matching TRBD1 (6 bases). The V end was cut by 3 bases, the J end by 5 bases, with 11 bases between. The germline V gene has CDR1 SGHRS and CDR2 YFSETQ. The CDR3 totals 13 residues.

This chain connects TRBV7-6 to TRBJ2-2; 7 bases fit TRBD1. CDR1 and CDR2 from the germline V gene are SGHVS and FNYEAQ. CDR3 length: 15 amino acids. With 5 bases clipped from V and 3 bases from J, the junction kept 6 bases outside the gene matches. CDR3 residues: CASSATGAYTGELFF. CDR3 bases: TGTGCCAGCAGCGCCACAGGGGCGTACACCGGGGAGCTGTTTTTT.

This clone was recorded once. The chain joins TRBV12-3 or TRBV12-4 to TRBJ1-1; no definite D call. V lost 3 bases and J 11 bases, leaving 10 bases between the germline ends. CDR3 length: 11 amino acids. The CDR3 nucleotides are TGTGCCAGCAGTTTGCGGGAAGGGGCTTTCTTT. It specifies CASSLREGAFF.

The V call is TRBV11-3, the J call TRBJ2-7; 9 bases are a match to TRBD1. The CDR3 runs 15 residues. With 5 bases clipped from V and 7 bases from J, the junction kept 12 bases outside the gene matches. Per germline, CDR1 SGHNT and CDR2 YENEEA. The CDR3 DNA reads as TGTGCCAGCAGCCCAACCGGGACAGGGCTAGGGGAGCAGTACTTC. It specifies CASSPTGTGLGEQYF.

The V gene is TRBV19, the J gene TRBJ1-5; 7 positions match TRBD1. The CDR3 runs to 14 residues. Germline V gene sequence: CDR1 LNHDA, CDR2 SQIVND (reference sequence). The V and J ends lost 2 bases and 5 bases, in that order; junction bases with no gene match: 3. The CDR3 loop reads CASSIQGGYQPQHF. CDR3 coding DNA: TGTGCCAGTAGTATACAAGGGGGCTATCAGCCCCAGCATTTT.

The genes are TRBV5-1 and TRBJ2-3; 9 bases fit TRBD2. Germline-derived CDR1 and CDR2 are SGHRS and YFSETQ. Losses at the gene ends were 0 bases for V and 6 bases for J; bases not matched to a gene: 2. The CDR3 spans 14 residues. CDR3 nucleotides: TGCGCCAGCAGCTTGGTAGCGGGGGTGGATACGCAGTATTTT. It is translated as CASSLVAGVDTQYF. Using reference TRBV5-1 and TRBJ2-3 for the parts outside the CDR3, the full variable domain is KAGVTQTPRYLIKTRGQQVTLSCSPISGHRSVSWYQQTPGQGLQFLFEYFSETQRNKGNFPGRFSGRQFSNSRSEMNVSTLELGDSALYLCASSLVAGVDTQYFGPGTRLTVL.

The chain couples TRBV7-9 to TRBJ1-2, with D perhaps matching TRBD1 (5 bases). Deletions cut 6 bases from V and 1 base from J, with 15 bases between. The CDR3 consists of 15 residues. The V gene's germline CDR1 is SEHNR and CDR2 FQNEAQ (reference sequence). The CDR3 DNA reads TGTGCCAGCAGTTCTCCGACAGTCCTTAACTATGGCTACACCTTC. Protein: CASSSPTVLNYGYTF.

V gene TRBV2 combines with J gene TRBJ1-1, with 8 bases that match TRBD1. J gave up 1 base and V 5 bases, and 3 bases lay outside the gene matches. The CDR3 runs to 14 residues. Germline CDR1 is SNHLY and CDR2 is FYNNEI. The CDR3 region is CASSWDRRNTEAFF. The DNA of the CDR3 is TGTGCCAGCAGTTGGGACAGGAGGAACACTGAAGCTTTCTTT.

This sequence joins TRBV4-1 and TRBJ2-3; possible D gene TRBD2, 6 bases. CDR1 is MGHRA and CDR2 is YSYEKL in the germline V gene. Trimming took 4 bases from V and 4 from J, leaving 18 bases between them. CDR3 length: 16 residues. CDR3 sequence: CASSLSWREVADTQYF. The CDR3, as DNA: TGCGCCAGCAGCCTGAGTTGGCGGGAAGTCGCAGATACGCAGTATTTT.

The gene calls are TRBV24-1 and TRBJ2-2, with D perhaps TRBD2 (5 bases). The CDR3 sequence is 15 residues long. Trimming shortened V by 4 bases and J by 7 bases, and 15 bases separated the two germline ends. The germline CDR1 and CDR2 sequences are KGHDR and SFDVKD. Here the CDR3 reads CATSDTRTGIGELFF. CDR3 nucleotides: TGTGCCACCAGTGACACGAGGACTGGAATCGGGGAGCTGTTTTTT.

The V call is TRBV2, the J call TRBJ2-7; TRBD1 might be the D (6 bases). Per the germline V gene, CDR1 is SNHLY and CDR2 is FYNNEI. This CDR3 region has 13 residues. Deletions cut 5 bases from V and 3 bases from J, with 11 bases between. The CDR3 nucleotides read TGTGCCAGCAGTAGAGGACAGTTCTACGAGCAGTACTTC. Protein: CASSRGQFYEQYF.

The gene calls are TRBV30 and TRBJ2-2; 8 nucleotides align to TRBD2. CDR3 length: 14 residues. Trimming removed 5 bases from V and 3 bases from J; junction bases left unmatched: 5. CDR1 GTSNPN and CDR2 SVGIG come from the germline V gene (reference sequence). CDR3 residues: CAWGASGYTGELFF. In DNA form, the CDR3 reads TGTGCCTGGGGTGCTAGCGGGTACACCGGGGAGCTGTTTTTT. Full variable domain (missing parts from reference TRBV30 and TRBJ2-2): SQTIHQWPATLVQPVGSPLSLECTVEGTSNPNLYWYRQAAGRGLQLLFYSVGIGQISSEVPQNLSASRPQDRQFILSSKKLLLSDSGFYLCAWGASGYTGELFFGEGSRLTVL.

This chain's CDR3 is CASSQVQHSTDTQYF. CDR3 nucleotides: TGTGCCAGCAGCCAAGTACAGCATAGCACAGATACGCAGTATTTT. V and J are TRBV4-2 and TRBJ2-3; D remains unclear. V dropped 1 base and J dropped 0 bases, with 8 bases sitting between them. CDR1 is LGHNA and CDR2 is YNFKEQ in the germline V gene. The CDR3 contains 15 residues.

The chain has TRBV30 and TRBJ2-7, with TRBD2 identical over 9 bases. The V gene's germline CDR1 is GTSNPN and CDR2 SVGIG (reference sequence). V trimming: 0 bases; J trimming: 5 bases; junction bases outside the gene matches: 5. There are 14 residues in the CDR3. The DNA of the CDR3 is TGTGCCTGGAGTGTACGGGCGGGAGGGCACGAGCAGTACTTC. It encodes CAWSVRAGGHEQYF.

This clone was seen just once. The rearrangement joins TRBV11-2 to TRBJ2-3, with TRBD2 identical over 10 bases. V lost 5 bases to trimming and J lost 1 base; unmatched junction nucleotides: 9. CDR1 is SGHAT and CDR2 is FQNNGV in the germline V gene. The CDR3 has 17 residues. CDR3 amino acids: CASSPGALAGGTDTQYF. CDR3 nucleotides: TGTGCCAGCAGCCCCGGGGCCCTAGCGGGGGGCACAGATACGCAGTATTTT.

The V call is TRBV7-2, the J call TRBJ1-1, with a weak D call TRBD1 (6 bases). The CDR3 consists of 13 residues. Germline-derived CDR1 and CDR2 are SGHTA and FQGNSA. Trimming stripped 3 bases from V and 7 bases from J, with 12 bases between. Written as DNA, the CDR3 is TGTGCCAGCAGCTTCCGAGGGGGGGATGAAGCTTTCTTT. Protein product: CASSFRGGDEAFF.

The chain has TRBV19 and TRBJ2-1, with TRBD2 matching over 8 bases. With 5 bases clipped from V and 9 bases from J, the junction kept 9 bases outside the gene matches. Germline-derived CDR1 and CDR2 are LNHDA and SQIVND (reference sequence). The CDR3 spans 14 residues. The CDR3 protein is CASSPTGTSLEQFF. The CDR3 DNA reads as TGTGCCAGTAGTCCGACCGGGACTAGTCTTGAGCAGTTCTTC.

The chain recombines TRBV6-2 or TRBV6-3 with TRBJ2-7, with 12 bases identical to TRBD2. Germline lookup yields CDR1 MNHEY and CDR2 SVGEGT. Trimming at V came to 4 bases and at J to 2 bases, leaving 6 bases not matched to a gene. The CDR3 spans 16 residues. CDR3 amino acids: CASSSGLAGHTYEQYF. As DNA, the CDR3 is TGTGCCAGCAGTTCCGGACTAGCGGGACATACCTACGAGCAGTACTTC.

V gene TRBV6-2 or TRBV6-3 combines with J gene TRBJ1-1, with 10 nucleotides matching TRBD1. Per the germline V gene, CDR1 is MNHEY and CDR2 is SVGEGT. The CDR3 consists of 13 residues. Unmatched junction bases numbered 1, after V lost 5 bases and J lost 4 bases. CDR3 residues: CASSGDRGTEAFF. The CDR3 nucleotides read TGTGCCAGCAGTGGGGACAGGGGCACTGAAGCTTTCTTT.

The chain combines TRBV28 with TRBJ2-7; 7 nucleotides align to TRBD1. V was clipped by 4 bases and J by 5 bases; unmatched bases: 11. Per the germline V gene, CDR1 is MDHEN and CDR2 is SYDVKM. The CDR3 runs 15 residues. The CDR3 region is CASSSGGSALNEQYF. In DNA, the CDR3 is TGTGCCAGCAGTTCAGGGGGTTCGGCCTTAAACGAGCAGTACTTC.

The J gene is TRBJ2-1, the V gene TRBV13; D call uncertain. The CDR3 covers 13 residues. CDR1 is PRHDT and CDR2 is FYEKMQ in the germline V gene (reference sequence). V lost 2 bases, J lost 7 bases, and 9 bases lay in between. The CDR3: CASSLTEKNEQFF. As DNA, the CDR3 is TGTGCCAGCAGCTTAACAGAGAAGAATGAGCAGTTCTTC. The variable domain in full, with the rest retrieved from reference TRBV13 and TRBJ2-1, is AAGVIQSPRHLIKEKRETATLKCYPIPRHDTVYWYQQGPGQDPQFLISFYEKMQSDKGSIPDRFSAQQFSDYHSELNMSSLELGDSALYFCASSLTEKNEQFFGPGTRLTVL.

The chain employs TRBV9 and TRBJ2-3; the match to TRBD2 covers 13 bases. The CDR3 spans 19 residues. V dropped 4 bases and J dropped 1; count of bases not matched to a gene: 12. CDR1 and CDR2 (germline): SGDLS, YYNGEE. The CDR3: CASSNTGLAGILGTDTQYF. CDR3 DNA sequence: TGTGCCAGCAGCAATACGGGACTAGCGGGAATCCTTGGCACAGATACGCAGTATTTT.

Here the CDR3 reads CASSLRGARNGYTF. The CDR3 bases are TGTGCCAGCAGCTTAAGGGGCGCGAGGAATGGCTACACCTTC. This chain joins TRBV5-4 and TRBJ1-2; weak D call: TRBD1 (5 bases). V dropped 2 bases and J dropped 6 bases, with 14 bases sitting between them. Germline loops: CDR1 SGHNT, CDR2 YYREEE (reference sequence). The CDR3 covers 14 residues.

The gene calls are TRBV30 and TRBJ2-2, with D uncertain. V lost 8 bases to trimming and J lost 6 bases, with 7 bases between them. Germline CDR1 is GTSNPN and CDR2 is SVGIG (reference sequence). This CDR3 is 10 amino acids long. The CDR3 loop is CAGYSGELFF. For the CDR3, the DNA is TGTGCCGGTTACTCCGGGGAGCTGTTTTTT.

The V and J genes are TRBV6-2 or TRBV6-3 and TRBJ1-5; a possible D gene is TRBD1 (6 bases). The germline CDR1 and CDR2 sequences are MNHEY and SVGEGT. The ends were cut back, 5 bases at V and 14 bases at J, with 19 bases in the middle. The CDR3 sequence is 13 residues long. The CDR3 nucleotides are TGTGCCAGCAGTCCCAGGGAGGGGGGCGCAGAGCATTTT. Translation gives CASSPREGGAEHF.

The chain is built from TRBV7-9 and TRBJ1-1; 11 nucleotides agree with TRBD1. The CDR3 has 16 amino acids. The V gene end was trimmed by 4 bases and the J gene end by 1 base; junction bases not matched to a gene: 5. CDR1 and CDR2 (germline): SEHNR, FQNEAQ (reference sequence). The CDR3 here is CASSSDRGPANTEAFF. The CDR3, as DNA: TGTGCCAGCAGCTCGGACAGGGGGCCAGCGAACACTGAAGCTTTCTTT.

This sequence joins TRBV7-2 and TRBJ1-2; 9 bases agree with TRBD1. The length of the CDR3 is 15 residues. CDR1 SGHTA and CDR2 FQGNSA come from the germline V gene. V was pared by 2 bases and J by 7 bases, with 8 bases of the junction left unmatched. The CDR3 DNA is TGTGCCAGCAGCTTAAAGGACAGGGGAGTAGGTGGCTACACCTTC. It specifies CASSLKDRGVGGYTF.

The genes are TRBV6-5 and TRBJ1-6; D uncertain. Trimming shortened V by 11 bases and J by 9 bases, and 14 bases separated the two germline ends. CDR1 is MNHEY, CDR2 SVGAGI, per germline. The CDR3 extends over 12 amino acids. The CDR3 DNA reads as TGTGCCGGAAACGACCGACTTTCACCCCTCCACTTT. Its protein product is CAGNDRLSPLHF.